This entry is about one T cell receptor beta chain. TCRdb keeps only in-frame clones here, not all; method: immunoSEQ multiplex PCR. The sample yields some 35,000 clones, less than 85% seen once. The CDR3 is 16 residues long. V was cut by 0 bases and J by 2 bases, with 12 bases left in between. Germline lookup yields CDR1 MGHRA and CDR2 YSYEKL. The data originate from a study of somatic mutations in cytotoxic T cells in rheumatoid arthritis. V gene TRBV4-1 combines with J gene TRBJ2-3, with unresolved D. This receptor was identified in a man aged 35-49 years in good health. Sequencing used CD8+ T cells sorted from blood. The CDR3 DNA is TGCGCCAGCAGCCAAGAAACCAGCCCGAACACAGATACGCAGTATTTT. Its protein product is CASSQETSPNTDTQYF.